Listed here are 8 T cell receptor beta chains from one sample, sequenced in a study of OX40 agonist ivuxolimab in advanced cancers. The data were produced by immunoSEQ multiplex PCR, yet TCRdb's version contains in-frame clones alone and is incomplete. The sample lists tens of thousands of clones; around 87% were seen once. Sequenced here: CD4+ or CD8+ T cells sorted from blood, sampled in a trial of the OX40 agonist ivuxolimab. The receptor source for this set is an adult with an advanced solid tumor such as melanoma, head and neck, liver or kidney cancer.

This chain uses TRBV29-1 with TRBJ1-5, with D tentatively TRBD1 (5 bases). Germline V CDR1 and CDR2: SQVTM, ANQGSEA. This CDR3 spans 12 amino acids. Trimming shortened V by 4 bases and J by 7 bases, and 11 bases separated the two germline ends. In DNA form, the CDR3 reads TGCAGCGTTGGGTCCGGGGGACAGCCCCAGCATTTT. It encodes CSVGSGGQPQHF. Full variable domain (outside the CDR3, taken from reference TRBV29-1 and TRBJ1-5): SAVISQKPSRDICQRGTSLTIQCQVDSQVTMMFWYRQQPGQSLTLIATANQGSEATYESGFVIDKFPISRPNLTFSTLTVSNMSPEDSSIYLCSVGSGGQPQHFGDGTRLSIL.

The count of this clone is one. The gene calls are TRBV15 and TRBJ2-3; 7 nucleotides align to TRBD2. CDR1 is LNHNV, CDR2 YYDKDF, per germline (reference sequence). The CDR3 covers 15 residues. V was pared by 3 bases and J by 4 bases, with 7 bases of the junction left unmatched. The CDR3 sequence: CATSRGRGSSDTQYF. CDR3 DNA sequence: TGTGCCACCAGCAGGGGGCGGGGGAGTTCAGATACGCAGTATTTT.

This chain links TRBV6-4 with TRBJ1-1, with a tentative D call TRBD1 (5 bases). V was clipped by 6 bases and J by 4 bases, with 12 bases between them. This CDR3 is built from 13 residues. Germline CDR1 MRHNA, CDR2 SNTAGT. CDR3 bases: TGTGCCAGCAGCCAGGGCCTGGGCACTGAAGCTTTCTTT. Protein product: CASSQGLGTEAFF.

The V gene is TRBV7-9, the J gene TRBJ2-6; 8 nucleotides align to TRBD1. V gave up 5 bases and J gave up 2 bases; unmatched junction bases: 2. Germline assignment: CDR1 SEHNR and CDR2 FQNEAQ (reference sequence). This CDR3 has 15 residues. The CDR3 coding sequence is TGTGCCAGCAGCCCACAGGGGGCTGGGGCCAACGTCCTGACTTTC. It is translated as CASSPQGAGANVLTF. The whole variable domain, filled in from reference TRBV7-9 and TRBJ2-6, reads DTGVSQNPRHKITKRGQNVTFRCDPISEHNRLYWYRQTLGQGPEFLTYFQNEAQLEKSRLLSDRFSAERPKGSFSTLEIQRTEQGDSAMYLCASSPQGAGANVLTFGAGSRLTVL.

The chain is built from TRBV9 and TRBJ1-3; TRBD1 aligns across 7 bases. Trimming at V came to 0 bases and at J to 0 bases, leaving 12 bases not matched to a gene. This CDR3 has 19 residues. Germline V CDR1 and CDR2: SGDLS, YYNGEE. CDR3 DNA sequence: TGTGCCAGCAGCGTAGCTGGGACAGCTACCTTCGGCTCTGGAAACACCATATATTTT. Translating gives CASSVAGTATFGSGNTIYF.

The chain uses TRBV6-1 and TRBJ2-1; TRBD1 matches 10 bases. CDR3 length equals 15 residues. Germline CDR1 and CDR2: MNHNS and SASEGT. V lost 5 bases to trimming and J lost 9 bases; unmatched junction nucleotides: 10. The CDR3 loop is CASSTGGTGVGEQFF. Here the CDR3 DNA reads TGTGCCAGCAGTACCGGGGGGACAGGGGTAGGTGAGCAGTTCTTC.

J is TRBJ1-2 and V is TRBV25-1, with a weak D call TRBD1 (5 bases). V was pared by 2 bases and J by 7 bases, with 11 bases between. The CDR3 consists of 13 residues. Per the germline V gene, CDR1 is MGHDK and CDR2 is SYGVNS. The DNA of the CDR3 is TGTGCCAGCAGTGAAAGGACATTCGGTGGCTACACCTTC. Protein: CASSERTFGGYTF.

The chain couples TRBV29-1 to TRBJ2-1; possible D gene TRBD2, 5 bases. V dropped 0 bases and J dropped 5 bases, with 17 bases sitting between them. The CDR3 contains 16 residues. Germline loops: CDR1 SQVTM, CDR2 ANQGSEA. The CDR3 DNA sequence: TGCAGCGTTGAAGAATTTGTCCGGAGGCGGGACAATGAGCAGTTCTTC. As protein: CSVEEFVRRRDNEQFF.